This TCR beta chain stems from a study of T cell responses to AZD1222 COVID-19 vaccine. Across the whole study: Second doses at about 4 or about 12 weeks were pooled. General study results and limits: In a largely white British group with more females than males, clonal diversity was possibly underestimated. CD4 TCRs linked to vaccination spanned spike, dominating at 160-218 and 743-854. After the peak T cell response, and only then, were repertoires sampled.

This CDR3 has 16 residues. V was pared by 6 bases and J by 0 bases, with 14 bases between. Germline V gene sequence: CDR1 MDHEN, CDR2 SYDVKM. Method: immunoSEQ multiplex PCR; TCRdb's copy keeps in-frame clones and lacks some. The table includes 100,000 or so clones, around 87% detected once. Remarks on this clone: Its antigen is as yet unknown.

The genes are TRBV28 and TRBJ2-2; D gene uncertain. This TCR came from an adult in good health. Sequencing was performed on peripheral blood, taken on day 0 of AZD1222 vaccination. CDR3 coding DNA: TGTGCCAGCAGCCCTCCCTCGACGTCGAACACCGGGGAGCTGTTTTTT. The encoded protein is CASSPPSTSNTGELFF.